The clone carrying this TCR beta chain was detected only a few times. The source of the sample is a study of molecular identifiers for immune sequencing clone quantification. With V trimmed by 4 bases and J by 6 bases, 7 bases remained unmatched. CDR3 length: 17 residues. Germline V gene sequence: CDR1 LGHNA, CDR2 YNFKEQ. TCRdb used MiXCR to reprocess the PCR reads, holding one entry per CDR3 protein. The data show just under 650,000 distinct CDR3 sequences, about 20% seen once. The chain joins TRBV4-2 to TRBJ2-2; 14 bases match TRBD2. The sequenced sample was naive CD8+ T cells from blood, with Jurkat cell RNA spiked in. Subset in this sample: FACS-sorted CD8+CD4-CCR7+CD45RA+ naive T cells. This clonotype was sampled from a human donor in good health. Some libraries in this study had Jurkat cell RNA spiked in. CDR3: CASSPSRTSGRSGELFF. As DNA, the CDR3 is TGTGCCAGCAGCCCGTCAAGGACTAGCGGGAGGTCCGGGGAGCTGTTTTTT.